The next 11 T cell receptor beta chains were all read from a single sample in a study of blood T cell repertoires in COVID-19. Data came from immunoSEQ multiplex PCR; TCRdb stores just in-frame clones and leaves some out. Found here are approximately 190,000 clones, under 90% of them singletons; the top ten hold under 8%. The sample comprised peripheral blood. The receptors were gathered from a man in his sixties with acute or convalescent COVID-19.

The chain joins TRBV3-1 (or the pseudogene TRBV3-2) to TRBJ2-3, with D unresolved. Trimming cost V 4 bases and J 0 bases, with 11 bases left between them. The CDR3 is made up of 15 amino acids. The germline V gene encodes CDR1 LGHDT and CDR2 YNNKEL (reference sequence). The CDR3 region has the DNA TGTGCCAGCAGCCTACAGAGATCTAGCACAGATACGCAGTATTTT. Translation gives CASSLQRSSTDTQYF.

Concerning this clone itself: This sample includes further DNA sequences coding for the same CDR3. The chain is built from TRBV19 and TRBJ1-2; a weak D match, TRBD1 (5 bases). Germline values: CDR1 LNHDA, CDR2 SQIVND (reference sequence). The CDR3 is 13 residues long. V was cut by 9 bases and J by 2 bases, with 13 bases left in between. The CDR3 loop is CASSSGPNYGYTF. CDR3 nucleotides: TGTGCCAGCTCTTCAGGGCCCAACTATGGCTACACCTTC.

In its sample, this clone was seen a few times. The chain combines TRBV5-1 with TRBJ2-1, with 9 nucleotides matching TRBD2. Germline assignment: CDR1 SGHRS and CDR2 YFSETQ. The CDR3 totals 18 residues. Trimming took 0 bases from V and 7 from J; bases not matched to a gene: 14. The CDR3: CASSLEAGGLAGINEQFF. DNA for the CDR3: TGCGCCAGCAGCTTGGAGGCCGGTGGCCTAGCGGGAATAAATGAGCAGTTCTTC.

The CDR3: CASSIDGQNIQYF. The CDR3 coding sequence is TGTGCCAGTAGTATAGATGGCCAAAACATTCAGTACTTC. The chain couples TRBV19 to TRBJ2-4, with unresolved D. The CDR3 is 13 amino acids. Germline V gene data show CDR1 as LNHDA and CDR2 as SQIVND (reference sequence). V dropped 0 bases and J dropped 5 bases, with 5 bases sitting between them.

The chain combines TRBV27 with TRBJ2-7; TRBD2 agrees at 7 bases. Germline assignment: CDR1 MNHEY and CDR2 SMNVEV (reference sequence). With V trimmed by 6 bases and J by 0 bases, 2 bases remained unmatched. The CDR3 runs to 13 residues. This chain's CDR3 is CASRGGVSYEQYF. The CDR3, as DNA: TGTGCCAGCAGGGGGGGGGTCTCCTACGAGCAGTACTTC.

Points on this clone: This sample also contains other DNA sequences that code for the same CDR3. The rearrangement uses TRBV9 and TRBJ1-1; D gene uncertain. V lost 0 bases and J 0 bases, leaving 6 bases between the germline ends. Germline loops: CDR1 SGDLS, CDR2 YYNGEE. The CDR3 is 14 amino acids. The CDR3 DNA is TGTGCCAGCAGCGTAGGTCAGATGAACACTGAAGCTTTCTTT. Its translation: CASSVGQMNTEAFF. Full variable domain (outside the CDR3, taken from reference TRBV9 and TRBJ1-1): DSGVTQTPKHLITATGQRVTLRCSPRSGDLSVYWYQQSLDQGLQFLIQYYNGEERAKGNILERFSAQQFPDLHSELNLSSLELGDSALYFCASSVGQMNTEAFFGQGTRLTVV.

The genes are TRBV4-1 and TRBJ2-1, with 12 bases identical to TRBD2. The V and J ends lost 2 bases and 6 bases, in that order; junction bases with no gene match: 2. Germline loops: CDR1 MGHRA, CDR2 YSYEKL. CDR3 size: 15 residues. The CDR3 reads CASSQPGLAGNEQFF. As DNA, the CDR3 is TGCGCCAGCAGCCAACCGGGACTAGCGGGCAATGAGCAGTTCTTC.

V gene TRBV27 combines with J gene TRBJ2-7; 10 bases are a match to TRBD2. The V gene end was trimmed by 3 bases and the J gene end by 3 bases; junction bases not matched to a gene: 5. Germline V lookup: CDR1 MNHEY, CDR2 SMNVEV (reference sequence). The CDR3 length is 15 residues. The CDR3 is CASSLKLAGIYEQYF. CDR3 nucleotide sequence: TGTGCCAGCAGTTTGAAACTAGCGGGAATCTACGAGCAGTACTTC.

The chain has TRBV9 and TRBJ2-3, with 9 bases fitting TRBD2. The CDR3 is made up of 14 amino acids. Germline V gene lookup returns CDR1 SGDLS and CDR2 YYNGEE. J gave up 4 bases and V 2 bases, and 2 bases lay outside the gene matches. This chain's CDR3 is CASSVSGSPDTQYF. As DNA, the CDR3 is TGTGCCAGCAGCGTTAGCGGGAGTCCAGATACGCAGTATTTT. The full variable domain, with the rest looked up from reference TRBV9 and TRBJ2-3, is DSGVTQTPKHLITATGQRVTLRCSPRSGDLSVYWYQQSLDQGLQFLIQYYNGEERAKGNILERFSAQQFPDLHSELNLSSLELGDSALYFCASSVSGSPDTQYFGPGTRLTVL.

This clone was observed a handful of times. The V gene is TRBV19, the J gene TRBJ1-5; D is uncertain. The CDR3 consists of 14 residues. Looked up from germline, CDR1 is LNHDA and CDR2 is SQIVND (reference sequence). V lost 2 bases and J 3 bases, leaving 8 bases between the germline ends. The CDR3 spells CASSISASNQPQHF. In DNA, the CDR3 is TGTGCCAGTAGTATATCAGCGTCCAATCAGCCCCAGCATTTT.

The chain carries TRBV24-1 and TRBJ2-3; 8 bases match TRBD2. Trimming removed 5 bases from V and 3 bases from J; junction bases left unmatched: 9. This CDR3 spans 16 amino acids. CDR1 is KGHDR and CDR2 is SFDVKD in the germline V gene. CDR3 loop: CATSVPSGSGTDTQYF. CDR3 DNA: TGTGCCACCAGTGTGCCCAGCGGGAGTGGGACAGATACGCAGTATTTT.